This T cell receptor beta chain was captured in a study of CD8+CD57+ T cells in acquired aplastic anemia. In the study overall: Sorted CD4+ and CD8+ cells gave an average of around 3 ug of DNA.

Genomic DNA, serving as template, underwent TCR beta VDJ and CDR3 profiling. TCRdb processed the reads anew with MiXCR; each CDR3 protein has one entry. The sample yields around 200,000 distinct CDR3 sequences, nearly 50% seen once. The length of the CDR3 is 12 residues. Unmatched junction bases numbered 3, after V lost 3 bases and J lost 8 bases. Germline V gene data show CDR1 as SQVTM and CDR2 as ANQGSEA. This clonotype was seen ten or more times. Patients included in sequencing had previously demonstrated CD8+CD57+ cell expansion by flow cytometry. This receptor was identified in a human donor with aplastic anemia. V usage is TRBV29-1 and J usage is TRBJ1-2, with TRBD1 identical over 10 bases. Sequenced sample: sorted CD4+, CD8+, or CD8+CD57+ T cells (not recorded which) from PBMCs. CDR3 in amino acids: CSVEGQGKGYTF. In nucleotides, the CDR3 is TGCAGCGTTGAGGGACAGGGGAAGGGCTACACCTTC.